What follows are 10 T cell receptor beta chains derived from one specimen sequenced in a study of response to subunit inactivated influenza vaccine. One entry per CDR3 protein, called by TCRdb with MiXCR from the RT-PCR reads. The table includes roughly 570,000 distinct CDR3 sequences, 10% to 15% detected once. The starting material was PBMCs from blood, obtained more than 35 days after vaccination. The receptor set was obtained from a middle-aged man who received an inactivated influenza vaccine.

This clonotype was detected ten times or more. CDR3 nucleotides: TGTGCCAGCAGTGAAAATAGCGGGAGTCGGAATGAGCAGTTCTTC. Protein sequence: CASSENSGSRNEQFF. The rearrangement links TRBV28 to TRBJ2-1; 9 positions match TRBD2. In germline, CDR1 is MDHEN, CDR2 SYDVKM. The CDR3 extends over 15 amino acids. The trim removed 5 bases at V and 7 bases at J, leaving 9 bases unmatched.

This clonotype showed up many times. The CDR3 DNA reads TGCAGTGTACGGGGCCCCACCGGGGAGCTGTTTTTT. It is translated as CSVRGPTGELFF. The chain carries TRBV20-1 and TRBJ2-2, with D possibly being TRBD1 or TRBD2 (5 bases each). The CDR3 runs to 12 residues. Trimming left V 7 bases short and J 4 bases short, with 10 bases between. Germline CDR1 is DFQATT and CDR2 is SNEGSKA (reference sequence).

The chain recombines TRBV6-1 with TRBJ2-1; possibly TRBD1 for D (6 bases). V was pared by 8 bases and J by 2 bases, with 13 bases between. The CDR3 has 14 residues. Looked up from germline, CDR1 is MNHNS and CDR2 is SASEGT. CDR3 sequence (DNA): TGTGCCAGCGGCACAGGGATCCCCTACAATGAGCAGTTCTTC. Translating it yields CASGTGIPYNEQFF.

J is TRBJ2-1 and V is TRBV20-1; TRBD2 aligns across 10 bases. Germline V CDR1 and CDR2: DFQATT, SNEGSKA (reference sequence). Germline trimming cut 3 bases from V and 10 bases from J; bases unmatched to any gene: 9. The CDR3 runs to 14 residues. The CDR3 sequence is CSARPSGSLREQFF. CDR3 in DNA: TGCAGTGCTAGGCCTAGCGGGAGTTTAAGGGAGCAGTTCTTC.

This clonotype was found a few times. The chain links TRBV9 to TRBJ2-7; D may be TRBD2 (7 bases). Trimming pared 3 bases from V and 3 bases from J, leaving 16 bases between. This CDR3 has 15 amino acids. Germline lookup yields CDR1 SGDLS and CDR2 YYNGEE. In DNA, the CDR3 is TGTGCCAGCAGCGAGGGGGGGTCTAAGCTCTACGAGCAGTACTTC. Amino acids: CASSEGGSKLYEQYF.

CDR3 DNA: TGTGCCAGCAGCGCCCAGGGATTCGAGCAGTACTTC. This encodes CASSAQGFEQYF. The V gene is TRBV7-2, the J gene TRBJ2-7, with D perhaps TRBD1 (5 bases). CDR1 and CDR2 (germline): SGHTA, FQGNSA. V was trimmed by 5 bases and J by 6 bases, leaving 11 bases between them. This CDR3 is 12 amino acids long.

This clonotype has a handful of counts. The V gene is TRBV4-3, the J gene TRBJ2-5, with 8 nucleotides matching TRBD2. J gave up 5 bases and V 0 bases, and 5 bases lay outside the gene matches. The CDR3 covers 15 residues. Germline V gene lookup returns CDR1 LGHNA and CDR2 YSLEER. Written as DNA, the CDR3 is TGCGCCAGCAGCCAAGAGCGAGCGGGGGTGGAGACCCAGTACTTC. Encoded protein: CASSQERAGVETQYF.

In its sample, this clonotype was seen a few times. V usage is TRBV12-5 and J usage is TRBJ2-1; 8 positions match TRBD1. V was pared by 3 bases and J by 7 bases, with 11 bases of the junction left unmatched. Germline lookup yields CDR1 LGHNT and CDR2 FRNRAP. The CDR3 runs 16 residues. CDR3 in DNA: TGTGCTAGTGGTTTTCGGACAGGGAGTTTTTGGAATGAGCAGTTCTTC. Its protein product is CASGFRTGSFWNEQFF.

This clonotype was seen more than once but under ten times. This chain links TRBV7-2 with TRBJ1-4, with unresolved D. The CDR3 sequence is 15 residues long. V was clipped by 4 bases and J by 6 bases, with 15 bases between them. Germline V CDR1 and CDR2: SGHTA, FQGNSA. The CDR3 is CASSSGPRAHEKLFF. DNA for the CDR3: TGTGCCAGCAGCTCCGGGCCCAGAGCGCATGAAAAACTGTTTTTT.

This clonotype appeared once. The chain carries TRBV3-1 and TRBJ1-1; TRBD1 is a possible D gene (6 bases). Looked up from germline, CDR1 is LGHDT and CDR2 is YNNKEL (reference sequence). The ends were cut back, 5 bases at V and 6 bases at J, with 16 bases in the middle. This CDR3 is 14 amino acids long. In DNA, the CDR3 is TGTGCCAGCAGCAGAGAGGGTGGGACACCTGAAGCTTTCTTT. Amino acid sequence: CASSREGGTPEAFF.